The clone carrying this T cell receptor (beta chain) was seen once. The antigen is unknown. This entry belongs to a study of metastatic and nonmetastatic thyroid tumors. Study-level information: Both malignant and benign thyroid patients supplied peripheral blood and tumor or nodule tissue samples, across which the repertoires of these patients were then compared.

Study-wide points: Significantly greater TCR beta diversity was reportedly found in malignant thyroid tumors than in benign nodules (in blood and tumor).

The CDR3 is 17 amino acids. V dropped 0 bases and J dropped 5; count of bases not matched to a gene: 10. Germline loops: CDR1 LGHNA, CDR2 YNFKEQ. No patient had received any treatment before thyroid surgery. Original data processing: CDR3 was compared across clinicopathological groups, and the resulting differences were used to build a distant-metastasis classifier for papillary thyroid cancer. Using MiXCR, TCRdb reanalyzed the PCR reads. These V and J calls rely on TCRdb rather than the paper's analysis. This table holds more than 65,000 clones, 13% to 15% found once. The TCR originated in a male donor with papillary thyroid cancer or a benign thyroid nodule (not recorded which). Some clones in this sample may be carry-over from other donors' samples. The sequenced sample was blood. The genes are TRBV4-2 and TRBJ2-5, with 9 bases aligning to TRBD1. CDR3 nucleotide sequence: TGTGCCAGCAGCCAAGATCCCGGACAGGGGATCTGGGAGACCCAGTACTTC. Residues: CASSQDPGQGIWETQYF.